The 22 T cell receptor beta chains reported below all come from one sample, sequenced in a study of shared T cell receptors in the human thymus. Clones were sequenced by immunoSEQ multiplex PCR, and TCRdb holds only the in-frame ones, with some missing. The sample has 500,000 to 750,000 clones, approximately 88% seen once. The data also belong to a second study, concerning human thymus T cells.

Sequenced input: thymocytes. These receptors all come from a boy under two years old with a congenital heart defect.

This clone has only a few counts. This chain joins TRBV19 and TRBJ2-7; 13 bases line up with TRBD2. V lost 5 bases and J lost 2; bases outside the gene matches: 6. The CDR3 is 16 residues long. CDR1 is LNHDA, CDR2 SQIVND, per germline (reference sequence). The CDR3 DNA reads TGTGCCAGTAGTGGATGGACTAGCGGGGGAACCTACGAGCAGTACTTC. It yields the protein CASSGWTSGGTYEQYF.

CDR3 DNA: TGTGCCAGCAGCTTGAAGGGCGGGAGTCGGCAGTACTTC. Residues: CASSLKGGSRQYF. This chain uses TRBV7-8 with TRBJ2-7; 7 nucleotides agree with TRBD2. Germline CDR1 is SGHVS and CDR2 is FQNEAQ. The CDR3 sequence is 13 residues long. J lost 9 bases, V lost 3 bases, and 8 bases had no gene match.

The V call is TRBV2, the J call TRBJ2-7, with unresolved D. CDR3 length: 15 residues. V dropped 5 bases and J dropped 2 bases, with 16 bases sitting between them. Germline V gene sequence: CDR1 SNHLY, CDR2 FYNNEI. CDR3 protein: CASSKPGPLTYEQYF. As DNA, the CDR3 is TGTGCCAGCAGTAAACCGGGTCCGCTAACCTACGAGCAGTACTTC.

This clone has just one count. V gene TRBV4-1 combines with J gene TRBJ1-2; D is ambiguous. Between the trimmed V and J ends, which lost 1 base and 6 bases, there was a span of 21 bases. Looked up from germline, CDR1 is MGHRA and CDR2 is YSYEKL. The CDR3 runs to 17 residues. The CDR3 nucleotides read TGCGCCAGCAGCCAAGTGCGGAGCTTGCACGCCGCGCATGGCTACACCTTC. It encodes CASSQVRSLHAAHGYTF.

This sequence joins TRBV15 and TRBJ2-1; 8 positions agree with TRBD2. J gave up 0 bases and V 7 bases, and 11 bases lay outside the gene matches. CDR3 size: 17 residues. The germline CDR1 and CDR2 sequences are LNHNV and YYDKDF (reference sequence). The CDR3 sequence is CATIGASGRHSYNEQFF. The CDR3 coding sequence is TGTGCCACCATCGGGGCTAGCGGGCGGCACTCCTACAATGAGCAGTTCTTC.

CDR3 nucleotide sequence: TGTGCCAGCAGCCGCGACAATGAGCAGTTCTTC. It encodes CASSRDNEQFF. The rearrangement links TRBV5-6 to TRBJ2-1; no clear D gene. The CDR3 runs to 11 residues. CDR1 is SGHDT, CDR2 YYEEEE, per germline. Trimming left V 4 bases short and J 5 bases short, with 4 bases between.

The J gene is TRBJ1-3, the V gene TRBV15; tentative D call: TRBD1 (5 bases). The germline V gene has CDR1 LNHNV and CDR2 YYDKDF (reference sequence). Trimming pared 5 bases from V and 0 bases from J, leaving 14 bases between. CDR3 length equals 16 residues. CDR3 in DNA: TGTGCCACCAGCCCAGTTAGGACAACCTCTGGAAACACCATATATTTT. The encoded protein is CATSPVRTTSGNTIYF.

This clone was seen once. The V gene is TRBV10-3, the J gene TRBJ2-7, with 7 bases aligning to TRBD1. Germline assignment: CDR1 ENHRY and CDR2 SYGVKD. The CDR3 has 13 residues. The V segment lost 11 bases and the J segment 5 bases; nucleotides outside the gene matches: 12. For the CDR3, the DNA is TGTGCCTGTAAACAGGGGAATGTGGACGAGCAGTACTTC. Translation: CACKQGNVDEQYF.

CDR3 region: CASSPRPGTSGMSSYNEQFF. The CDR3 DNA is TGTGCCAGCAGCCCCCGTCCCGGGACTAGCGGGATGAGCTCCTACAATGAGCAGTTCTTC. The chain uses TRBV9 and TRBJ2-1; 13 bases are shared with TRBD2. The length of the CDR3 is 20 residues. V was clipped by 4 bases and J by 0 bases; unmatched bases: 13. Germline V gene lookup returns CDR1 SGDLS and CDR2 YYNGEE.

CDR3 residues: CASSLDLPREVFNEQFF. CDR3 in DNA: TGTGCCAGCAGCTTAGATCTTCCGCGGGAGGTTTTCAATGAGCAGTTCTTC. The chain links TRBV11-3 to TRBJ2-1, with 8 positions matching TRBD2. CDR1 is SGHNT and CDR2 is YENEEA in the germline V gene. V trimming: 0 bases; J trimming: 6 bases; junction bases outside the gene matches: 10. The CDR3 has 17 residues.

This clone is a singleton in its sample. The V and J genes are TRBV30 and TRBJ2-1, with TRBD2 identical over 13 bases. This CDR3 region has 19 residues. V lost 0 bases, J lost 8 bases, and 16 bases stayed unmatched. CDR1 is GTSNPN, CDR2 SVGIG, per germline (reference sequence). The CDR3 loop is CAWSVAILAGGPQFDEQFF. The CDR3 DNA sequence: TGTGCCTGGAGTGTAGCCATACTAGCGGGAGGGCCTCAGTTCGATGAGCAGTTCTTC.

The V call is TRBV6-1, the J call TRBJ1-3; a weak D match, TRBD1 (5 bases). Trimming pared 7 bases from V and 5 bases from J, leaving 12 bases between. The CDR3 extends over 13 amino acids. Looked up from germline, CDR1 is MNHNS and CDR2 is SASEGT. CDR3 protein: CASTGGSRNTIYF. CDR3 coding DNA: TGTGCCAGCACCGGGGGTAGCAGAAACACCATATATTTT.

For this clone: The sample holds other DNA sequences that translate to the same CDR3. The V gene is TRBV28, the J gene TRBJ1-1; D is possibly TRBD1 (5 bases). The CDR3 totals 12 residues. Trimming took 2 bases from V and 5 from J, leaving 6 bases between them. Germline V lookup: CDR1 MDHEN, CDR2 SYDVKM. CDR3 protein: CASSLRGTEAFF. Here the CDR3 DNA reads TGTGCCAGCAGTTTACGGGGGACTGAAGCTTTCTTT.

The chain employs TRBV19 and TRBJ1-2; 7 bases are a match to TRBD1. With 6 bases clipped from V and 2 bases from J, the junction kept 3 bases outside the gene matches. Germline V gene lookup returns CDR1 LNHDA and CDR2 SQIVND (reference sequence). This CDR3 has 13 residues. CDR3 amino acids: CASRPTGNYGYTF. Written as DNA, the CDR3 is TGTGCCAGTAGGCCGACAGGGAACTATGGCTACACCTTC. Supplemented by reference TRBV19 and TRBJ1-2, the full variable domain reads DGGITQSPKYLFRKEGQNVTLSCEQNLNHDAMYWYRQDPGQGLRLIYYSQIVNDFQKGDIAEGYSVSREKKESFPLTVTSAQKNPTAFYLCASRPTGNYGYTFGSGTRLTVV.

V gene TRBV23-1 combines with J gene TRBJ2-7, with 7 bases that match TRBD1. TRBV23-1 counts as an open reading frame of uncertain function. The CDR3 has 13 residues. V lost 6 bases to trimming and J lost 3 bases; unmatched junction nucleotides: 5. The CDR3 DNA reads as TGCGCCAGCAGCCTGGGACAGCTCTACGAGCAGTACTTC. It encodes CASSLGQLYEQYF.

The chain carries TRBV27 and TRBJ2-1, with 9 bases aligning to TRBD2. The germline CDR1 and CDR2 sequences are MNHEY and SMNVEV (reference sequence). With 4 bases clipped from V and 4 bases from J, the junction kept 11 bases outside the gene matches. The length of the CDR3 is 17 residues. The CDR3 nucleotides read TGTGCCAGCAGTTCACCTTTGCTAGCGGGAACATACAATGAGCAGTTCTTC. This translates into CASSSPLLAGTYNEQFF.

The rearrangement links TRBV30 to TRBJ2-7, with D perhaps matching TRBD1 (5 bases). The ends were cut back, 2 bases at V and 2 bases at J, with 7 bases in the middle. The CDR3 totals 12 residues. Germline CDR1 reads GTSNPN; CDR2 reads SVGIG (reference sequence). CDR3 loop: CAWSTTAYEQYF. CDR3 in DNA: TGTGCCTGGAGTACGACAGCCTACGAGCAGTACTTC.

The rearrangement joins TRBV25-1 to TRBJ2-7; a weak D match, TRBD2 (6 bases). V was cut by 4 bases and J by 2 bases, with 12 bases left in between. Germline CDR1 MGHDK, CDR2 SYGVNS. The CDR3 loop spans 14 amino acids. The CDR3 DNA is TGTGCCAGCAGTGGAACTTCGGGGGCCTACGAGCAGTACTTC. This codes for CASSGTSGAYEQYF.

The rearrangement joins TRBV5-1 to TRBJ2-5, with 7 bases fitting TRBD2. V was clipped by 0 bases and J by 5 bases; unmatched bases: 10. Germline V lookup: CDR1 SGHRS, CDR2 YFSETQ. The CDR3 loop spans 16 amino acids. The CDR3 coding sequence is TGCGCCAGCAGCTTGGAACCTAGCGGCCTCCAGGAGACCCAGTACTTC. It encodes CASSLEPSGLQETQYF.

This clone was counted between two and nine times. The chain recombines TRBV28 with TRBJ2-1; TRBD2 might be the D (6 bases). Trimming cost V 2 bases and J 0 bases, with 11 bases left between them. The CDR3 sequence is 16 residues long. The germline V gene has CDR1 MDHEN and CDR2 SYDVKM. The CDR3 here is CASSLVLRDSYNEQFF. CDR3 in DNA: TGTGCCAGCAGTTTAGTTTTGCGGGACTCCTACAATGAGCAGTTCTTC.

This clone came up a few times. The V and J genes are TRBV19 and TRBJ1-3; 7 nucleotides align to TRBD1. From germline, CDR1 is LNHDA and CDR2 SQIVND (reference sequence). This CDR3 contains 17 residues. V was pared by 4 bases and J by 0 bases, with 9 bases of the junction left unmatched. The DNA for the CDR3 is TGTGCCAGTAGTAGTCCGACAGGGTCCCACTCTGGAAACACCATATATTTT. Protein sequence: CASSSPTGSHSGNTIYF.

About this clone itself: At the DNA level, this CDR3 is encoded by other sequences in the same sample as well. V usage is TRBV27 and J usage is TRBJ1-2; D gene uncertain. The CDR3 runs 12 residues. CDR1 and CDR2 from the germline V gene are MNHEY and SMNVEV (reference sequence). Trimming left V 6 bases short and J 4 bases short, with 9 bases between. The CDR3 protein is CASSPGGYGYTF. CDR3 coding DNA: TGTGCCAGCAGCCCCGGAGGCTATGGCTACACCTTC.